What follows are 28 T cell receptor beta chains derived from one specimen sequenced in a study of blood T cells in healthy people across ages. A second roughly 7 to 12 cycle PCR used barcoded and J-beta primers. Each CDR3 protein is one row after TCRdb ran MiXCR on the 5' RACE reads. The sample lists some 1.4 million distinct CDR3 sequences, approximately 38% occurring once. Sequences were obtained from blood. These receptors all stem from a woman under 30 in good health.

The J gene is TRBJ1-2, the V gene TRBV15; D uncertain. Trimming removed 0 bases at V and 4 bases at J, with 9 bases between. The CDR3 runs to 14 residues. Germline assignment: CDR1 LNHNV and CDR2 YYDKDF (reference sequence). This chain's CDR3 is CATSRETAGYGYTF. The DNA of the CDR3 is TGTGCCACCAGCAGAGAAACAGCTGGCTATGGCTACACCTTC.

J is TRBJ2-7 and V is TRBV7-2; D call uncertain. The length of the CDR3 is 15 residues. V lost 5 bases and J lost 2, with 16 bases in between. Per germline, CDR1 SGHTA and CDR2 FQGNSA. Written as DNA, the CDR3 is TGTGCCAGCAGCCATACGAAGGGAACCCCCTACGAGCAGTACTTC. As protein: CASSHTKGTPYEQYF. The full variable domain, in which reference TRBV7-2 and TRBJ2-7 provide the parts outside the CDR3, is GAGVSQSPSNKVTEKGKDVELRCDPISGHTALYWYRQSLGQGLEFLIYFQGNSAPDKSGLPSDRFSAERTGGSVSTLTIQRTQQEDSAVYLCASSHTKGTPYEQYFGPGTRLTVT.

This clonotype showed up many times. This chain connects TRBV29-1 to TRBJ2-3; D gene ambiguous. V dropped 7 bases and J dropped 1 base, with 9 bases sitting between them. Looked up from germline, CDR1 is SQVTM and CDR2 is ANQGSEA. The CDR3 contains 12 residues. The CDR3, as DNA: TGCAGCGCCAACGCGGGCACAGATACGCAGTATTTT. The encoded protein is CSANAGTDTQYF.

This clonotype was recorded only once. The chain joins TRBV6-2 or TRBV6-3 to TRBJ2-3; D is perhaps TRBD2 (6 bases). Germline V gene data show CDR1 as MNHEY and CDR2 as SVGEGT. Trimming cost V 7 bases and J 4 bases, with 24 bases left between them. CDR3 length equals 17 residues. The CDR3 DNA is TGTGCCAGCAACCGACCGCGGGAAGCGGCCCCTTCAGATACGCAGTATTTT. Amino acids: CASNRPREAAPSDTQYF.

The CDR3 nucleotides read TGTGCCAGCGGAGATAGCGGGGGGGCTCAAGAGACCCAGTACTTC. Protein sequence: CASGDSGGAQETQYF. The J gene is TRBJ2-5, the V gene TRBV28, with 11 nucleotides matching TRBD2. The CDR3 is 15 amino acids. Germline V gene data show CDR1 as MDHEN and CDR2 as SYDVKM. V shed 8 bases and J 2 bases; nucleotides not matched to a gene: 7.

The CDR3 DNA reads as TGTGCCAGCACTCGTACTAGTCCCACAGATACGCAGTATTTT. It codes for CASTRTSPTDTQYF. The rearrangement links TRBV6-1 to TRBJ2-3; a weak D match, TRBD2 (5 bases). Germline lookup yields CDR1 MNHNS and CDR2 SASEGT. CDR3 length: 14 amino acids. V lost 7 bases and J 2 bases, leaving 13 bases between the germline ends.

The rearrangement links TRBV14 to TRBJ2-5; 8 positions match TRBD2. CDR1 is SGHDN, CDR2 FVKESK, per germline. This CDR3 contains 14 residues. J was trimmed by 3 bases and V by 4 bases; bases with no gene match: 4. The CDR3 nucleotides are TGTGCCAGCAGCCGCGGGGGGTCGAAAGAGACCCAGTACTTC. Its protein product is CASSRGGSKETQYF.

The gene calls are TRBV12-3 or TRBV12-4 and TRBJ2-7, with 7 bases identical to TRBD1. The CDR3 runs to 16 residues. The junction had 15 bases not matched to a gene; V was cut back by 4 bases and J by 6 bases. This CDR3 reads CASSSLPAGTVGEQYF. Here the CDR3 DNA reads TGTGCCAGCAGTTCACTCCCGGCTGGGACAGTTGGCGAGCAGTACTTC.

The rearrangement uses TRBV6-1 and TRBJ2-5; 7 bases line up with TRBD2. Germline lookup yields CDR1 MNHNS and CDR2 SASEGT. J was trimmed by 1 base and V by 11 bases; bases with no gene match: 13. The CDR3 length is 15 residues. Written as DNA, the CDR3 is TGTGCCGGCATGCGGGAGCGGGGAGTCCAAGAGACCCAGTACTTC. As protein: CAGMRERGVQETQYF.

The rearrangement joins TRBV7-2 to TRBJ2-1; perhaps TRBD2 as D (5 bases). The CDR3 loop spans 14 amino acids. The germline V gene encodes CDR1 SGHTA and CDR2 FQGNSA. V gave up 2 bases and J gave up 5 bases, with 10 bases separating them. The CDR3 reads CASSLIGSHNEQFF. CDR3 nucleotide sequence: TGTGCCAGCAGCTTAATTGGGAGCCACAATGAGCAGTTCTTC.

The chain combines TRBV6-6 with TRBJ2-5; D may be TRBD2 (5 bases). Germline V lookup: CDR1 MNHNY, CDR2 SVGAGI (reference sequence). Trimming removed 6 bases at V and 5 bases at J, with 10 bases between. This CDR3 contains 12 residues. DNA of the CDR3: TGTGCCAGCAGACTAGATGGGGAGACCCAGTACTTC. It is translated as CASRLDGETQYF.

The CDR3 nucleotides read TGCAGTGCTAGAGATCACCCCCTGATCTGGTCGCAGTATTTT. Its translation is CSARDHPLIWSQYF. The chain links TRBV20-1 to TRBJ2-3; D unresolved. The CDR3 extends over 14 amino acids. Germline values: CDR1 DFQATT, CDR2 SNEGSKA (reference sequence). Trimming left V 0 bases short and J 10 bases short, with 17 bases between.

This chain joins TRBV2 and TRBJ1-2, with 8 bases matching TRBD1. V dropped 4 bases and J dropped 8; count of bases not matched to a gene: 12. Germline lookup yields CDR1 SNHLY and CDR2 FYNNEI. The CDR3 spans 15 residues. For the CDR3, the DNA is TGTGCCAGCAGTGTCCGGCTGCAGGGGGCTAGGGGCTACACCTTC. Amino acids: CASSVRLQGARGYTF.

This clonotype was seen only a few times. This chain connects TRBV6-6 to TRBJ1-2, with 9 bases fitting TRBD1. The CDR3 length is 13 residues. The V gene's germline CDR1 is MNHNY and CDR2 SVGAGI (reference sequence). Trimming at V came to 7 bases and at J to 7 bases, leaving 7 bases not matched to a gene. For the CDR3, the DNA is TGTGCCAGCACCCCACAGGGGGCCGGTGGCTACACCTTC. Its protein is CASTPQGAGGYTF.

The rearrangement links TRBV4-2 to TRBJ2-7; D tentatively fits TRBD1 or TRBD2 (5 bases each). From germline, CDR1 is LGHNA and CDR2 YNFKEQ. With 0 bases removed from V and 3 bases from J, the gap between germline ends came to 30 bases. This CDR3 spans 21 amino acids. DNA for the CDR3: TGTGCCAGCAGCCAAGATTCAAGGGGTTCGGCTCTGCGGGCCCACTACTACGAGCAGTACTTC. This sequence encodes CASSQDSRGSALRAHYYEQYF.

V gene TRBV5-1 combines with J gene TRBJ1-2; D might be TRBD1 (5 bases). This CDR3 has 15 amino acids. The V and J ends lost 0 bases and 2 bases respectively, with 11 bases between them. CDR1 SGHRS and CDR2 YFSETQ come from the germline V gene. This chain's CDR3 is CASSLVEGLNYGYTF. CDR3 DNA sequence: TGCGCCAGCAGCTTGGTGGAGGGGTTGAACTATGGCTACACCTTC.

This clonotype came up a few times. CDR3 nucleotide sequence: TGTGCCAGCAGTTTAGGGGGTTGGCAAGATACGCAGTATTTT. Amino acids: CASSLGGWQDTQYF. The rearrangement uses TRBV12-3 or TRBV12-4 and TRBJ2-3; D not certain. Trimming left V 1 base short and J 5 bases short, with 10 bases between. The CDR3 is made up of 14 amino acids.

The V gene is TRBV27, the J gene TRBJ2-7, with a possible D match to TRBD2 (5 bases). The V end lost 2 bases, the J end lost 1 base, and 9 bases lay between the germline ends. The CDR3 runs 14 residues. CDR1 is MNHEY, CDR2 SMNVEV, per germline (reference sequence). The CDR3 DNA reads TGTGCCAGCAGTTTAATTCCGGGGTCCTACGAGCAGTACTTC. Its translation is CASSLIPGSYEQYF.

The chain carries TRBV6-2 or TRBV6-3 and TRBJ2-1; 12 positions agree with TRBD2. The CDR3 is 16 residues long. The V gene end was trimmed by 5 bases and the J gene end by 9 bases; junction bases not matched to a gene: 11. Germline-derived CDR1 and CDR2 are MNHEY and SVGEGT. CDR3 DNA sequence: TGTGCCAGCAGTGAGAGGCAGACTAGCGGGAGACGTGAGCAGTTCTTC. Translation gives CASSERQTSGRREQFF.

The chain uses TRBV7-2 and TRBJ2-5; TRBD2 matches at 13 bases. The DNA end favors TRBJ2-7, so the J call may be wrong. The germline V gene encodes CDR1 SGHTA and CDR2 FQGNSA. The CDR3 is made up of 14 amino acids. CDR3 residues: CASSSRTSGGEQYF. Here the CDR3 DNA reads TGTGCCAGCAGTTCTAGGACTAGCGGGGGCGAGCAGTACTTC.

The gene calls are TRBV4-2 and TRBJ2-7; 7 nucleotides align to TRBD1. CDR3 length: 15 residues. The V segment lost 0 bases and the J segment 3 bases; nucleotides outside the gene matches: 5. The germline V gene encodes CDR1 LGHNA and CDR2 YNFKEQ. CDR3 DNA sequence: TGTGCCAGCAGCCAAGATCTACAGGGGTACTACGAGCAGTACTTC. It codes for CASSQDLQGYYEQYF.

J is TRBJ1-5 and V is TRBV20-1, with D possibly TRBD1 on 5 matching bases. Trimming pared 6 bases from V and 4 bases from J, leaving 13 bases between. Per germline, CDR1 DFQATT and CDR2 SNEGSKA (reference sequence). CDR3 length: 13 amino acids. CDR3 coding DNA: TGCAGTGCCCAGACGGGGGGTAATCAGCCCCAGCATTTT. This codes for CSAQTGGNQPQHF.

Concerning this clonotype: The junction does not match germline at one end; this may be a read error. CDR3: CANSLDGNLQYF. For the CDR3, the DNA is TGTGCCAACAGCTTAGACGGGAACCTTCAGTACTTC. V and J are TRBV11-2 and TRBJ2-4, with TRBD2 as a possible D gene (5 bases). Germline-derived CDR1 and CDR2 are SGHAT and FQNNGV. The CDR3 has 12 amino acids.

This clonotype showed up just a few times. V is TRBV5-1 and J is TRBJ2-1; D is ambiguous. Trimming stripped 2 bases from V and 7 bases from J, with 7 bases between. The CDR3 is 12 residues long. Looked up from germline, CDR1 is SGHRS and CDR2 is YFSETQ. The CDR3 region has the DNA TGCGCCAGCAGCTTTATCGCGAATGAGCAGTTCTTC. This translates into CASSFIANEQFF.

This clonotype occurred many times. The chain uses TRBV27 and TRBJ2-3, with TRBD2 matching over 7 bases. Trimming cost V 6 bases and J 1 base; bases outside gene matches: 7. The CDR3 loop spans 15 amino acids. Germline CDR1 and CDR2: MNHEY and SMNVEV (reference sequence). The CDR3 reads CASSPRTSGTDTQYF. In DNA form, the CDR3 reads TGTGCCAGCAGCCCCCGGACTAGTGGCACAGATACGCAGTATTTT.

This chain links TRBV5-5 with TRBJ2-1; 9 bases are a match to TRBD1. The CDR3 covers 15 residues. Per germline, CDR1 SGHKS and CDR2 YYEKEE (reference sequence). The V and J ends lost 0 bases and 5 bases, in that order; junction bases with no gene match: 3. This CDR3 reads CASSLGDREHNEQFF. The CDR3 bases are TGTGCCAGCAGCTTGGGGGACAGGGAACACAATGAGCAGTTCTTC. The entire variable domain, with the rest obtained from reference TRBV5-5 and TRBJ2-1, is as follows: DAGVTQSPTHLIKTRGQQVTLRCSPISGHKSVSWYQQVLGQGPQFIFQYYEKEERGRGNFPDRFSARQFPNYSSELNVNALLLGDSALYLCASSLGDREHNEQFFGPGTRLTVL.

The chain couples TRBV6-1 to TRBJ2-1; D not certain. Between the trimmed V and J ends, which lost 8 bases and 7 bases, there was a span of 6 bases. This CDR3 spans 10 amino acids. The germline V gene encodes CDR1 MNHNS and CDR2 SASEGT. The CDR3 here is CASAWNEQFF. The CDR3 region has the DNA TGTGCCAGCGCTTGGAATGAGCAGTTCTTC.

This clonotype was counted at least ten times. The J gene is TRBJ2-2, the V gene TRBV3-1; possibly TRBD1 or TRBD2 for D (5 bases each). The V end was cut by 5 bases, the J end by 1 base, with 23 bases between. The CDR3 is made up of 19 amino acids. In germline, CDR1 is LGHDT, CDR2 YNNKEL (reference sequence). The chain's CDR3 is CASSYQIGMGRENTGELFF. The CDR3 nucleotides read TGTGCCAGCAGCTATCAAATCGGGATGGGACGGGAGAACACCGGGGAGCTGTTTTTT.